One sample yielded the 2 T cell receptor beta chains listed below, sequenced in a study of blood T cells in healthy people across ages. Sample-barcoded 5' priming and a J-beta primer mix drove a second PCR of roughly 6 to 12 cycles. TCRdb reprocessed the 5' RACE reads with MiXCR, giving one entry per CDR3 protein. The sample includes roughly 550,000 distinct CDR3 sequences, approximately 25% of them seen just once. The same sample was also studied in work on T cells of mothers and their children.

Sequenced: blood. The receptors were sampled from a boy aged 5-17 years in good health.

This clonotype was seen a single time. J is TRBJ1-4 and V is TRBV4-3; D perhaps matches TRBD1 (5 bases). CDR3 length: 16 residues. The V and J ends lost 0 bases and 5 bases respectively, with 13 bases between them. CDR1 and CDR2 from the germline V gene are LGHNA and YSLEER. Here the CDR3 DNA reads TGCGCCAGCAGCCAAGAGTTTTGGGGCGGGAATGAAAAACTGTTTTTT. Protein: CASSQEFWGGNEKLFF.

The chain has TRBV7-9 and TRBJ2-1, with D possibly TRBD2 on 6 matching bases. Germline V CDR1 and CDR2: SEHNR, FQNEAQ (reference sequence). CDR3 length: 19 amino acids. Trimming stripped 4 bases from V and 7 bases from J, with 29 bases between. The CDR3 region is CASSSMGGPLVGGRNEQFF. CDR3 nucleotides: TGTGCCAGCAGCTCAATGGGCGGACCACTAGTGGGAGGTAGGAATGAGCAGTTCTTC.